Sequencing of this TCR beta chain was carried out in a study of blood T cell repertoires in COVID-19. Trimming left V 7 bases short and J 7 bases short, with 17 bases between. CDR1 LNHDA and CDR2 SQIVND come from the germline V gene (reference sequence). The CDR3 covers 15 residues. The protocol was immunoSEQ multiplex PCR, while the TCRdb copy is restricted to in-frame clones and leaves out a portion. The table includes roughly 250,000 clones, 80% to 85% detected once. This clone was seen just once. The source is a woman aged 55-70 years with active or convalescent COVID-19. The J gene is TRBJ1-6, the V gene TRBV19; D not resolved. What was sequenced was peripheral blood. CDR3 DNA: TGTGCCAGTAAGGTTCCCTCCCCCGGGAATTCACCCCTCCACTTT. This codes for CASKVPSPGNSPLHF.